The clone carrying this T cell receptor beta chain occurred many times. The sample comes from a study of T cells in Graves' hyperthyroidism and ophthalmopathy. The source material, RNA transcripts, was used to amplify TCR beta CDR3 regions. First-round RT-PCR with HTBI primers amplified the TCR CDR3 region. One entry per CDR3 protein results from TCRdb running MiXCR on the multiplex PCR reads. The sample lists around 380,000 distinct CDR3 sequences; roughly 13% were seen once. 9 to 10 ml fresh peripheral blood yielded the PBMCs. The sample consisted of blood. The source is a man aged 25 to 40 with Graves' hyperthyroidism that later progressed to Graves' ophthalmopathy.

The CDR3: CASSYSLTGTNTGELFF. In DNA, the CDR3 is TGTGCCAGCAGTTACTCGTTAACCGGGACTAACACCGGGGAGCTGTTTTTT. The chain joins TRBV6-5 to TRBJ2-2; the D gene is possibly TRBD2 (6 bases). The CDR3 totals 17 residues. Germline CDR1 is MNHEY and CDR2 is SVGAGI. V lost 0 bases, J lost 2 bases, and 13 bases lay in between.